A single sample is the source of the 9 T cell receptor beta chains below, sequenced in a study of blood T cells in healthy people across ages. Combining a sample-barcoded 5' primer with a J-beta primer mix, a second PCR ran for about 7 to 11 cycles. In TCRdb, the 5' RACE reads were re-called with MiXCR into one record per CDR3 protein. The sample shows fewer than 1,200,000 distinct CDR3 sequences, less than 25% of them seen only once. These data were also filed under a second study, of T cells of mothers and their children.

The sample taken for sequencing was blood. Receptor source: a girl under 10 years old in good health.

This chain links TRBV27 with TRBJ1-1; possible D gene TRBD1, 5 bases. Looked up from germline, CDR1 is MNHEY and CDR2 is SMNVEV (reference sequence). CDR3 length: 14 residues. V gave up 8 bases and J gave up 4 bases, with 17 bases separating them. The CDR3 region has the DNA TGTGCCAGCCGGGAGGGTACCGGGACCACTGAAGCTTTCTTT. This codes for CASREGTGTTEAFF.

This clonotype was observed a few times. The chain is built from TRBV4-1 and TRBJ1-4; D not certain. With 0 bases removed from V and 10 bases from J, the gap between germline ends came to 12 bases. The germline gives CDR1 MGHRA, CDR2 YSYEKL. The CDR3 length is 14 residues. The CDR3 sequence is CASSQDVEGAKLFF. The CDR3 nucleotides read TGCGCCAGCAGCCAAGACGTCGAGGGCGCAAAACTGTTTTTT.

In its sample, this clonotype was seen a few times. The rearrangement joins TRBV10-3 to TRBJ1-2; D not certain. CDR1 and CDR2 from the germline V gene are ENHRY and SYGVKD. Trimming stripped 11 bases from V and 6 bases from J, with 10 bases between. This CDR3 contains 10 residues. DNA for the CDR3: TGTGCCTCCCAGGAGGATGGCTACACCTTC. Protein: CASQEDGYTF.

The rearrangement joins TRBV12-3 or TRBV12-4 to TRBJ2-1, with D unclear. The germline V and J ends were trimmed by 3 bases and 6 bases, with 9 bases remaining between them. The CDR3 has 13 residues. The CDR3 is CASSFGGLNEQFF. DNA for the CDR3: TGTGCCAGCAGTTTTGGCGGTCTCAATGAGCAGTTCTTC.

The genes are TRBV7-9 and TRBJ1-6; D is perhaps TRBD1 (5 bases). Between the trimmed V and J ends, which lost 1 base and 8 bases, there was a span of 9 bases. Germline CDR1 reads SEHNR; CDR2 reads FQNEAQ (reference sequence). The CDR3 loop spans 14 amino acids. The CDR3 sequence: CASSLEGQYSPLHF. The CDR3 region has the DNA TGTGCCAGCAGCTTAGAGGGGCAATATTCACCCCTCCACTTT.

The chain combines TRBV4-3 with TRBJ1-1; D is ambiguous. CDR3 length: 15 residues. Germline lookup yields CDR1 LGHNA and CDR2 YSLEER. The germline V and J ends were trimmed by 0 bases and 3 bases, with 11 bases remaining between them. The CDR3 loop is CASSQEGDQYTEAFF. The CDR3 coding sequence is TGCGCCAGCAGCCAAGAGGGAGACCAATACACTGAAGCTTTCTTT.

In its sample, this clonotype was seen many times. The chain carries TRBV5-1 and TRBJ2-1; 13 bases map to TRBD2. There are 15 residues in the CDR3. Germline CDR1 and CDR2: SGHRS and YFSETQ. J was trimmed by 6 bases and V by 4 bases; bases with no gene match: 4. This CDR3 is CASSHTSGRGNEQFF. CDR3 coding DNA: TGCGCCAGCAGCCATACTAGCGGGAGGGGCAATGAGCAGTTCTTC.

V usage is TRBV28 and J usage is TRBJ2-5; D may be TRBD2 (6 bases). The closer fit of TRBJ2-1 to the DNA end suggests the J call may be wrong. The CDR3 sequence is 10 residues long. CDR1 and CDR2 (germline): MDHEN, SYDVKM. The CDR3 spells CARAGTPQFF. The CDR3 nucleotides are TGTGCCAGAGCCGGGACTCCGCAGTTCTTC.

Only a few counts were recorded for this clonotype. The gene calls are TRBV29-1 and TRBJ2-1; the D gene is possibly TRBD1 (7 bases). The end of the DNA aligns better with TRBJ2-7, so the J call may be wrong. This CDR3 is built from 13 residues. Germline loops: CDR1 SQVTM, CDR2 ANQGSEA. The CDR3: CSVGDREAGEQYF. Written as DNA, the CDR3 is TGCAGCGTTGGTGACAGGGAGGCAGGGGAGCAGTACTTC.